A single sample is the source of the 29 T cell receptor beta chains below, sequenced in a study of cytomegalovirus exposure and HLA in healthy donors. Amplification used 60 Vbeta primers and 13 Jbeta primers. The table came from immunoSEQ multiplex PCR; TCRdb's copy has only in-frame clones and leaves some out. The sample holds about 120,000 clones; less than 65% are singletons and the top ten take 9% to 10%. The sample taken for sequencing was PBMCs. Every receptor here comes from a man in his forties in good health and CMV-seropositive.

The chain has TRBV11-3 and TRBJ2-7; possibly TRBD2 for D (5 bases). CDR3 length equals 13 residues. Germline CDR1 SGHNT, CDR2 YENEEA. V shed 1 base and J shed 2 bases, with 6 bases lying between them. The CDR3 bases are TGTGCCAGCAGCTTAGCGGGGACCTACGAGCAGTACTTC. Amino acid sequence: CASSLAGTYEQYF.

The rearrangement links TRBV4-1 to TRBJ1-5; D is uncertain. The CDR3 loop spans 14 amino acids. V was shortened by 4 bases and J by 3 bases, with 10 bases between the two germline ends. Germline assignment: CDR1 MGHRA and CDR2 YSYEKL. The CDR3 DNA follows: TGCGCCAGCAGCCGCGTACCGTCCAATCAGCCCCAGCATTTT. Protein sequence: CASSRVPSNQPQHF.

This clone was counted between two and nine times. V usage is TRBV5-1 and J usage is TRBJ1-4; 8 positions match TRBD1. The germline V gene encodes CDR1 SGHRS and CDR2 YFSETQ. The CDR3 spans 14 residues. J gave up 8 bases and V 6 bases, and 9 bases lay outside the gene matches. The CDR3 DNA reads TGCGCCAGCACCACCGGGACAGGAGGCGAAAAACTGTTTTTT. It yields the protein CASTTGTGGEKLFF.

This clone was picked up a small number of times. The V gene is TRBV2, the J gene TRBJ1-2; D not certain. Germline-derived CDR1 and CDR2 are SNHLY and FYNNEI. V lost 4 bases, J lost 8 bases, and 14 bases lay in between. The CDR3 contains 13 residues. DNA for the CDR3: TGTGCCAGCAGTGGGATCCCGTCGGGAGGCTACACCTTC. This codes for CASSGIPSGGYTF.

Details on this clone: An end of the junction does not agree with germline; a read error may underlie this. The chain employs TRBV30 and TRBJ2-7, with 7 bases lining up with TRBD1. The CDR3 totals 11 residues. Germline CDR1 and CDR2: GTSNPN and SVGIG (reference sequence). CDR3 sequence: CAWSPDRAPRF. CDR3 coding DNA: TGTGCCTGGAGTCCAGACAGGGCCCCGCGCTTC.

This clone turned up a few times. The chain carries TRBV5-1 and TRBJ1-2, with D possibly TRBD1 on 5 matching bases. The CDR3 is made up of 13 amino acids. Germline V gene lookup returns CDR1 SGHRS and CDR2 YFSETQ. Trimming stripped 0 bases from V and 3 bases from J, with 6 bases between. The CDR3 nucleotides are TGCGCCAGCAGCTTGGGGGGCGACTATGGCTACACCTTC. Its translation: CASSLGGDYGYTF.

This clone occurred once. V gene TRBV7-8 combines with J gene TRBJ2-5; TRBD2 agrees at 11 bases. CDR1 is SGHVS and CDR2 is FQNEAQ in the germline V gene. This CDR3 region has 15 residues. The V gene end was trimmed by 5 bases and the J gene end by 1 base; junction bases not matched to a gene: 3. CDR3 DNA sequence: TGTGCCAGCAGCCAGACTAGCGGGGCCCAAGAGACCCAGTACTTC. Its translation is CASSQTSGAQETQYF.

The chain links TRBV9 to TRBJ1-2, with D perhaps TRBD1 (5 bases). The germline V gene encodes CDR1 SGDLS and CDR2 YYNGEE. CDR3 length: 18 residues. Trimming pared 0 bases from V and 8 bases from J, leaving 26 bases between. CDR3 residues: CASSVGEDSNYFLRGYTF. CDR3 nucleotide sequence: TGTGCCAGCAGCGTAGGCGAAGACAGTAACTATTTTCTAAGGGGCTACACCTTC. Together with reference TRBV9 and TRBJ1-2, the CDR3 gives the full variable domain: DSGVTQTPKHLITATGQRVTLRCSPRSGDLSVYWYQQSLDQGLQFLIQYYNGEERAKGNILERFSAQQFPDLHSELNLSSLELGDSALYFCASSVGEDSNYFLRGYTFGSGTRLTVV.

This chain uses TRBV19 with TRBJ2-7; D is unclear. Germline CDR1 reads LNHDA; CDR2 reads SQIVND (reference sequence). The CDR3 runs to 14 residues. V lost 8 bases and J 0 bases, leaving 14 bases between the germline ends. CDR3 coding DNA: TGTGCCAGTGCCGGCAGGTCGATCTCCTACGAGCAGTACTTC. It encodes CASAGRSISYEQYF. The whole variable domain, filled in from reference TRBV19 and TRBJ2-7, reads DGGITQSPKYLFRKEGQNVTLSCEQNLNHDAMYWYRQDPGQGLRLIYYSQIVNDFQKGDIAEGYSVSREKKESFPLTVTSAQKNPTAFYLCASAGRSISYEQYFGPGTRLTVT.

As DNA, the CDR3 is TGTGCCAGCAGCCGGACTAGCGGGAGGGGAGGAGGGTACAATGAGCAGTTCTTC. Translating gives CASSRTSGRGGGYNEQFF. V gene TRBV5-6 combines with J gene TRBJ2-1, with 15 bases aligning to TRBD2. The length of the CDR3 is 18 residues. The junction had 9 bases not matched to a gene; V was cut back by 4 bases and J by 4 bases. The germline V gene encodes CDR1 SGHDT and CDR2 YYEEEE.

V and J are TRBV6-1 and TRBJ1-2; maybe TRBD1 (6 bases). The CDR3 spans 13 residues. The germline gives CDR1 MNHNS, CDR2 SASEGT. Trimming took off 7 bases at V and 2 bases at J, with 11 bases between the two ends. The CDR3 here is CASNPTGNYGYTF. The CDR3 DNA reads TGTGCCAGCAACCCCACAGGGAACTATGGCTACACCTTC.

The chain couples TRBV10-1 to TRBJ2-7; 11 nucleotides agree with TRBD2. Germline CDR1 is WNHNN and CDR2 is SYGVQD (reference sequence). Losses at the gene ends were 0 bases for V and 2 bases for J; bases not matched to a gene: 9. The CDR3 totals 18 residues. DNA of the CDR3: TGCGCCAGCAGTGAGTCGTCTAGCGGGGGGAAACTCCCCTACGAGCAGTACTTC. Translated: CASSESSSGGKLPYEQYF.

This clone was observed a single time. The gene calls are TRBV7-2 and TRBJ2-1, with 8 positions matching TRBD2. Germline V gene sequence: CDR1 SGHTA, CDR2 FQGNSA. Germline trimming cut 4 bases from V and 8 bases from J; bases unmatched to any gene: 7. The CDR3 is 14 residues long. The CDR3 sequence is CASSWRTSFDEQFF. The CDR3 DNA reads TGTGCCAGCAGCTGGAGGACTAGCTTCGATGAGCAGTTCTTC.

In DNA form, the CDR3 reads TGTGCCAGCAGCTCAGGGACAGAAACCATGAACACTGAAGCTTTCTTT. Its protein is CASSSGTETMNTEAFF. The chain joins TRBV7-3 to TRBJ1-1, with TRBD1 matching 7 bases. With V trimmed by 4 bases and J by 0 bases, 8 bases remained unmatched. Germline lookup yields CDR1 SGHTA and CDR2 FQGTGA. CDR3 length equals 16 residues. Combining the CDR3 with reference TRBV7-3 and TRBJ1-1 gives the whole variable domain GAGVSQTPSNKVTEKGKYVELRCDPISGHTALYWYRQSLGQGPEFLIYFQGTGAADDSGLPNDRFFAVRPEGSVSTLKIQRTERGDSAVYLCASSSGTETMNTEAFFGQGTRLTVV.

This chain links TRBV5-6 with TRBJ1-6, with D tentatively TRBD1 (5 bases). V lost 4 bases and J lost 3, with 17 bases in between. Germline values: CDR1 SGHDT, CDR2 YYEEEE. This CDR3 comprises 17 residues. The CDR3 nucleotides are TGTGCCAGCAGCCTATGGCCCCAGGGATACTATAATTCACCCCTCCACTTT. It yields the protein CASSLWPQGYYNSPLHF.

This chain links TRBV5-4 with TRBJ2-1; 12 nucleotides line up with TRBD2. CDR1 is SGHNT, CDR2 YYREEE, per germline (reference sequence). This CDR3 spans 15 amino acids. Trimming took 0 bases from V and 6 from J; bases not matched to a gene: 1. CDR3 loop: CASSLGLAGVNEQFF. CDR3 nucleotide sequence: TGTGCCAGCAGCTTGGGACTAGCGGGGGTCAATGAGCAGTTCTTC.

The chain combines TRBV9 with TRBJ2-7, with a possible D match to TRBD2 (5 bases). V was shortened by 4 bases and J by 6 bases, with 14 bases between the two germline ends. Per the germline V gene, CDR1 is SGDLS and CDR2 is YYNGEE. The CDR3 has 13 residues. CDR3: CASSQIQAGEQYF. The CDR3 DNA reads as TGTGCCAGCAGCCAGATCCAGGCGGGCGAGCAGTACTTC.

This chain connects TRBV7-8 to TRBJ1-1; D gene uncertain. V shed 5 bases and J shed 5 bases, with 12 bases lying between them. There are 13 residues in the CDR3. Germline assignment: CDR1 SGHVS and CDR2 FQNEAQ. CDR3 sequence (DNA): TGTGCCAGCAGCCCTTGGGGAGCGACTGAAGCTTTCTTT. It translates to CASSPWGATEAFF.

This chain joins TRBV6-5 and TRBJ1-4; D is perhaps TRBD1 (6 bases). Trimming took 10 bases from V and 10 from J, leaving 22 bases between them. Germline assignment: CDR1 MNHEY and CDR2 SVGAGI. The CDR3 runs 14 residues. The CDR3 region is CATLRKTGSGKLFF. CDR3 in DNA: TGTGCCACATTACGGAAGACAGGTAGTGGAAAACTGTTTTTT.

The chain combines TRBV7-9 with TRBJ1-4; D ambiguous. Germline CDR1 SEHNR, CDR2 FQNEAQ (reference sequence). This CDR3 is built from 15 residues. Trimming shortened V by 1 base and J by 7 bases, and 13 bases separated the two germline ends. In DNA form, the CDR3 reads TGTGCCAGCAGCTTAGATCTCGGGGAGGTTGAAAAACTGTTTTTT. Amino acids: CASSLDLGEVEKLFF. The full variable domain, in which reference TRBV7-9 and TRBJ1-4 provide the parts outside the CDR3, is DTGVSQNPRHKITKRGQNVTFRCDPISEHNRLYWYRQTLGQGPEFLTYFQNEAQLEKSRLLSDRFSAERPKGSFSTLEIQRTEQGDSAMYLCASSLDLGEVEKLFFGSGTQLSVL.

J is TRBJ1-6 and V is TRBV30; no definite D call. This CDR3 region has 15 residues. V was cut by 0 bases and J by 4 bases, with 10 bases left in between. Germline V CDR1 and CDR2: GTSNPN, SVGIG (reference sequence). CDR3 region: CAWSVAGFYNSPLHF. CDR3 sequence (DNA): TGTGCCTGGAGTGTAGCAGGTTTTTATAATTCACCCCTCCACTTT.

Here the CDR3 reads CASSLLSGRGEQYF. The CDR3 nucleotides read TGTGCCAGCAGTTTATTGTCCGGACGGGGGGAGCAGTACTTC. The chain recombines TRBV27 with TRBJ2-7; TRBD2 might be the D (6 bases). CDR1 and CDR2 (germline): MNHEY, SMNVEV (reference sequence). The CDR3 has 14 amino acids. Trimming removed 1 base from V and 7 bases from J, with 14 bases in between.

The chain has TRBV5-4 and TRBJ2-3; 9 bases are a match to TRBD1. The germline V gene has CDR1 SGHNT and CDR2 YYREEE (reference sequence). There are 16 residues in the CDR3. V shed 0 bases, J shed 7 bases, and the junction held 9 bases outside the gene matches. CDR3 protein: CASSLGQGVKGNTQYF. The CDR3 DNA sequence: TGTGCCAGCAGCTTGGGACAGGGGGTGAAAGGAAATACGCAGTATTTT.

The chain joins TRBV7-2 to TRBJ1-6, with 7 positions matching TRBD1. This CDR3 spans 14 amino acids. Losses at the gene ends were 0 bases for V and 7 bases for J; bases not matched to a gene: 0. CDR1 is SGHTA and CDR2 is FQGNSA in the germline V gene. The CDR3 reads CASSLATGNSPLHF. The CDR3 DNA sequence: TGTGCCAGCAGCTTAGCGACAGGGAATTCACCCCTCCACTTT.

This sequence joins TRBV5-4 and TRBJ2-3; 8 nucleotides match TRBD2. Germline CDR1 reads SGHNT; CDR2 reads YYREEE (reference sequence). This CDR3 has 15 amino acids. V gave up 7 bases and J gave up 1 base; unmatched junction bases: 8. CDR3 sequence: CASGYSGRGTDTQYF. CDR3 DNA sequence: TGTGCCAGCGGGTACTCCGGGAGGGGCACAGATACGCAGTATTTT.

The V call is TRBV7-9, the J call TRBJ2-1; 8 bases agree with TRBD2. The germline CDR1 and CDR2 sequences are SEHNR and FQNEAQ (reference sequence). There are 15 residues in the CDR3. The V and J ends lost 4 bases and 8 bases, in that order; junction bases with no gene match: 10. The CDR3 protein is CASSWASGWGDEQFF. For the CDR3, the DNA is TGTGCCAGCAGCTGGGCTAGCGGGTGGGGCGATGAGCAGTTCTTC.

The table lists this clone with a few counts. This chain joins TRBV19 and TRBJ1-2; a weak D match, TRBD1 (6 bases). CDR1 LNHDA and CDR2 SQIVND come from the germline V gene (reference sequence). There are 14 residues in the CDR3. The V gene lost 6 bases and the J gene lost 7 bases, with 18 bases spanning the gap. CDR3 nucleotide sequence: TGTGCCAGTAGCATCGATTACAGGGAAGGTGGCTACACCTTC. As protein: CASSIDYREGGYTF.

The V gene is TRBV11-2, the J gene TRBJ2-3; 13 bases map to TRBD2. The CDR3 spans 18 residues. V shed 5 bases and J 4 bases; nucleotides not matched to a gene: 12. Germline loops: CDR1 SGHAT, CDR2 FQNNGV. The CDR3 DNA reads TGTGCCAGCAGCCTGAAGCCCAAAGGACTAGCGGGAGCAGATACGCAGTATTTT. Translated, it gives CASSLKPKGLAGADTQYF.

The rearrangement joins TRBV7-2 to TRBJ2-7; D is ambiguous. The V gene's germline CDR1 is SGHTA and CDR2 FQGNSA. The CDR3 length is 15 residues. V was cut by 3 bases and J by 4 bases, with 16 bases left in between. The CDR3 here is CASSFERGGFYEQYF. Here the CDR3 DNA reads TGTGCCAGCAGCTTTGAACGAGGTGGGTTTTACGAGCAGTACTTC.